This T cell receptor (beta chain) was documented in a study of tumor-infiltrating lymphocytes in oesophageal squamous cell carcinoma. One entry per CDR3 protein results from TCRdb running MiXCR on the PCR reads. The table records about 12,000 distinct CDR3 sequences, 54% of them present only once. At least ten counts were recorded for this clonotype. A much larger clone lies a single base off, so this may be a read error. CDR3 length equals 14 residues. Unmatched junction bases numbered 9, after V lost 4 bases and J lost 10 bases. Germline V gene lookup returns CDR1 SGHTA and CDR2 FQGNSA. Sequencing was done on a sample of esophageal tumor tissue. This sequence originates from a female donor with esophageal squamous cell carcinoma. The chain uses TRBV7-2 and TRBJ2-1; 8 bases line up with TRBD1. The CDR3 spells CASSSGGSSYEQFF. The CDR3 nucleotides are TGTGCCAGCAGCTCAGGGGGCAGCTCCTACGAGCAGTTCTTC.